These T cell receptor beta chains were read from a single sample in a study of OX40 agonist ivuxolimab in advanced cancers. The assay was immunoSEQ multiplex PCR, and TCRdb's table has in-frame clones only and misses some. The data contain tens of thousands of clones, around nine tenths of them singletons. Sequenced material: CD4+ or CD8+ T cells sorted from blood, taken in a trial of the OX40 agonist ivuxolimab. Receptors were obtained from an adult with an advanced solid tumor such as melanoma, head and neck, liver or kidney cancer. Each CDR3 is given without its conserved first and last residue. The D gene is left open where the match is weak. Some rows mark clone size as missing; the rest say once, few, many or name a class of expanded clone.

j_call d_call clone_size v_call cdr3_aa
TRBJ1-6 TRBD1 - TRBV30 AWTRQGSSYNSPLH
TRBJ2-1 TRBD2 - TRBV5-1 ASSFKRGSSYNEQF
TRBJ1-2 - - TRBV7-2 ASSSQTGFYGYT
TRBJ2-1 - - TRBV7-9 ASSLRGNNEQF
TRBJ1-1 - - TRBV30 AWSQRVNTEAF
TRBJ2-7 - - TRBV7-8 ASSLVFRDSYEQY
TRBJ1-2 - - TRBV30 AWSTVRKYGYT
TRBJ1-1 - - TRBV19 ATTREQANTEAF
TRBJ2-2 - - TRBV2 ASIGRSNTGELF
TRBJ1-6 TRBD1 - TRBV28 ASSLSRTGRDSPLH
TRBJ2-1 TRBD2 few TRBV19 ASSIYGGRVYNEQF
TRBJ2-1 TRBD2 - TRBV5-1 ASSLLRGGHNEQF
TRBJ2-7 - - TRBV5-1 ASSPSEVRNEQY
TRBJ2-3 - - TRBV11-2 ASSLEHSRETQY
TRBJ1-3 - - TRBV9 ASSVYGSSGNTIY
TRBJ1-1 TRBD1 - TRBV5-6 ASSSTGTGAEAF
TRBJ2-3 - - TRBV29-1 SVDSNTDTQY
TRBJ2-2 TRBD1 once TRBV19 ASRPGTGESGELF
TRBJ1-1 - few TRBV30 AWIRGGSDTEAF
TRBJ1-1 - once TRBV5-1 ASSPRLQGNTEAF
TRBJ1-1 TRBD1 - TRBV18 ASSPIIKGQTTEAF
TRBJ2-7 - - TRBV19 ASSNAGLTYEQY
TRBJ2-6 - - TRBV7-3 ASSLSSGANVLT
TRBJ2-7 TRBD1 - TRBV5-1 ASSLGKQGGYEQY
TRBJ2-2 - - TRBV19 ASSPPYTGELF
TRBJ2-6 - - TRBV30 AWSVLFRGRTSSGANVLT
TRBJ2-1 - - TRBV30 AWSERTGYLGEQF
TRBJ1-5 - - TRBV19 ASSTRGGRQPQH
TRBJ2-1 - - TRBV4-1 ASSQSPASSYNEQF
TRBJ2-6 - - TRBV5-1 ASSRDTYSGANVLT
TRBJ2-2 TRBD2 - TRBV9 ASSEVAGGIAGELF
TRBJ2-1 TRBD2 - TRBV5-1 ASSLGTSGTYEQF
TRBJ2-1 TRBD2 once TRBV19 ASSIGLAGENEQF
TRBJ2-7 - - TRBV28 ASSFSLGLRLSYEQY
TRBJ1-2 TRBD1 - TRBV19 ASSSSAQGLYGYT
TRBJ2-3 TRBD2 few TRBV6-5 ASSYILAGTDTQY
TRBJ1-6 - - TRBV10-2 ASTDRPYNSPLH
TRBJ1-2 - - TRBV4-2 ASSHPGTTNYGYT
TRBJ2-1 TRBD2 - TRBV9 ASSVGAGGPYNEQF
TRBJ1-1 TRBD1 - TRBV6-5 ASKLSGGRTEAF
TRBJ2-7 TRBD2 - TRBV5-1 ASSLATSGRWVSYEQY
TRBJ2-7 TRBD2 - TRBV27 ASSSFSLAKDVPYEQY